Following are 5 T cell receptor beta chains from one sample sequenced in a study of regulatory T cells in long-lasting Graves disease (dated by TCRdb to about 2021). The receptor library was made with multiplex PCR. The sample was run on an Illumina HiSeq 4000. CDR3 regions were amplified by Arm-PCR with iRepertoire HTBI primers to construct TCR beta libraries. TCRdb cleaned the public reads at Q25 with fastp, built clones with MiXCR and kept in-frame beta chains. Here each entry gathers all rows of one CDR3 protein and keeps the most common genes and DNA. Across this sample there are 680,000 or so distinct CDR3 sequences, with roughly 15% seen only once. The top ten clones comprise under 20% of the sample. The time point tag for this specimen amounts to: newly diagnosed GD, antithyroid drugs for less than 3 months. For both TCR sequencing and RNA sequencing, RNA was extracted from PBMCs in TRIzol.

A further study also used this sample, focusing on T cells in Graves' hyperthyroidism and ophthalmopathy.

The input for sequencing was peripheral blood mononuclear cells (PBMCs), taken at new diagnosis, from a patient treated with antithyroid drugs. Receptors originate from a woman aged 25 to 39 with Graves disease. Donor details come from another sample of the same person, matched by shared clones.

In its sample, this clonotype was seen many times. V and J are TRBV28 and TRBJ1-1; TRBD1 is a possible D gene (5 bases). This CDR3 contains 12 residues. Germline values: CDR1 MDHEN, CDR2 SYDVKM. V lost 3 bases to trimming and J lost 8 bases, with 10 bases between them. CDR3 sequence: CASSLNRREAFF. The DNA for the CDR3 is TGTGCCAGCAGTTTGAACAGGAGGGAAGCTTTCTTT. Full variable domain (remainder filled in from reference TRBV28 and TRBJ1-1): DVKVTQSSRYLVKRTGEKVFLECVQDMDHENMFWYRQDPGLGLRLIYFSYDVKMKEKGDIPEGYSVSREKKERFSLILESASTNQTSMYLCASSLNRREAFFGQGTRLTVV.

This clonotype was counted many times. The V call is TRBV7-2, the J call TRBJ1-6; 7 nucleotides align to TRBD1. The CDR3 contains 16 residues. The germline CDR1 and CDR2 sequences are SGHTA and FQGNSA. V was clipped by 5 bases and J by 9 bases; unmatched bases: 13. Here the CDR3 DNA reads TGTGCCAGCAGCCCGAGAATGACAGGGAGTCGTTCACCCCTCCACTTT. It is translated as CASSPRMTGSRSPLHF.

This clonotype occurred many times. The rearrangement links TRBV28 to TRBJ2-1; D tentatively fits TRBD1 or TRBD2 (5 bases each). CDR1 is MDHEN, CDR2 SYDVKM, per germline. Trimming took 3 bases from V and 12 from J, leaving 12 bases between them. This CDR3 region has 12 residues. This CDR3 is CASSFPPGPQFF. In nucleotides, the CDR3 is TGTGCCAGCAGTTTTCCACCGGGACCGCAGTTCTTC.

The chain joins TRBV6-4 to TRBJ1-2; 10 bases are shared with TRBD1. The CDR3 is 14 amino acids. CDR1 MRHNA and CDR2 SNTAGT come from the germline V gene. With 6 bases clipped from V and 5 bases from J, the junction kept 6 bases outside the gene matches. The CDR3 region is CASRIGTGEYGYTF. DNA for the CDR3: TGTGCCAGCAGAATAGGGACAGGGGAGTATGGCTACACCTTC.

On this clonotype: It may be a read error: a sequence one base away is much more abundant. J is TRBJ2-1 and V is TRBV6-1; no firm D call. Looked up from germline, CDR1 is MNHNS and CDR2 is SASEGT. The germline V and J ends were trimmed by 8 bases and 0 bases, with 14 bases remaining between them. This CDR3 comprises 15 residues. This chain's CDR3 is CASGKTPNSYNEQFF. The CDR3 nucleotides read TGTGCCAGCGGTAAGACACCCAACTCCTACAATGAGCAGTTCTTC.